The TCR beta chain under discussion was sequenced for a study of human T cells and chemical hapten exposure. Overall study: Alopecia areata, totalis and universalis patients, mostly female, were included.

This clonotype was seen a few times. The CDR3 contains 13 residues. In germline, CDR1 is SGHTA, CDR2 FQGTGA. Trimming removed 2 bases at V and 6 bases at J, with 7 bases between. TCRdb ran MiXCR on the RACE reads and lists one entry per CDR3 protein. The sample has about 140,000 distinct CDR3 sequences, about 12% seen once; the top ten hold 1.4%. Specified time point: patch test 2, 6 weeks after DPC sensitization. The treatment here: therapeutic diphenylcyclopropenone sensitization with weekly scalp DPC. Before extraction, the whole blood was not fractionated, and total RNA was taken from it. This chain connects TRBV7-3 to TRBJ2-2; D is undetermined. The sequence came from a woman between 50 and 59 years old with alopecia areata. Some clones in this sample may be carry-over from other donors' samples. This sample comprised whole blood, obtained in connection with sensitization to the hapten diphenylcyclopropenone (DPC). CDR3 nucleotides: TGTGCCAGCAGCTTACATCGGGCCGGGGAGCTGTTTTTT. Its protein is CASSLHRAGELFF.